This TCR beta chain was sequenced in a study of cytomegalovirus exposure and HLA in healthy donors. On the study more broadly: Early released data comprised around 85 million unique TCRs from HLA-typed donors. The study's findings and limits: Analyzed later, most CMV-associated TCR beta chains appeared HLA-restricted. Some highly shared sequence variants likely arose as a pipeline artifact.

With regard to this clone: Its antigen is not identified. This same CDR3 is encoded by further DNA sequences in the sample.

Amplification used 60 Vbeta primers and 13 Jbeta primers. Using immunoSEQ multiplex PCR, the repertoire was profiled, and TCRdb retains in-frame clones only, with some absent. The repertoire holds about 120,000 clones, with less than 85% as singletons. Germline CDR1 is MNHEY and CDR2 is SMNVEV (reference sequence). Trimming removed 3 bases from V and 0 bases from J; junction bases left unmatched: 2. The CDR3 sequence is 15 residues long. This receptor was taken from a man between 25 and 39 years old in good health and CMV-seronegative. The sequencing input was PBMCs. The rearrangement links TRBV27 to TRBJ2-1; 7 bases are shared with TRBD2. CDR3 in DNA: TGTGCCAGCAGTTTCGGGGGGAGCTCCTACAATGAGCAGTTCTTC. It yields the protein CASSFGGSSYNEQFF.